This T cell receptor beta chain stems from a study of blood T cell repertoires in COVID-19. Overall study: The samples span acute and convalescent COVID-19 from the United States, Italy and Spain.

Looked up from germline, CDR1 is SGHKS and CDR2 is YYEKEE (reference sequence). V was shortened by 0 bases and J by 6 bases, with 10 bases between the two germline ends. This CDR3 is 14 amino acids long. Authors' processing steps: From reference gene primer amplification, estimates of nucleated cell counts were derived. TCRdb's copy holds only in-frame clones and misses some; the assay was immunoSEQ multiplex PCR. V and J calls and clone size are copied from that table; D and trimming were computed from the DNA. The sample lists approximately 140,000 clones, approximately 85% occurring once. In Seattle, patients joined the study during active infection and were tracked longitudinally.

The material sequenced was peripheral blood. The V gene is TRBV5-5, the J gene TRBJ1-5; D possibly corresponds to TRBD1 (5 bases). The receptor comes from a woman aged 55 to 70 with COVID-19, enrolled during active disease. CDR3 in amino acids: CASSLEPGGQPQHF. The CDR3 nucleotides read TGTGCCAGCAGCTTGGAGCCCGGGGGTCAGCCCCAGCATTTT.